A selection of T cell receptor beta chains follows, all from one sample in a study of blood T cell repertoires in COVID-19. Data came from immunoSEQ multiplex PCR; TCRdb stores just in-frame clones and leaves some out. Among some 120,000 clones, roughly four fifths were seen once, and the ten largest hold roughly 10%. The specimen sequenced was peripheral blood. These receptors were taken from a human donor in a cohort sampled during active COVID-19. The CDR3 runs from the conserved cysteine through the conserved F or W. Rows may omit the clone size; those that give it use once, few, many or a size class.

few | TRBV6-5 | CASSYDRNTIYF
once | TRBV10-3 | CAISETGRGPTDTQYF
. | TRBV4-3 | CASSQWIEGDGYTF
. | TRBV19 | CASTRKNIQYF
. | TRBV27 | CASSRAPGHPANYGYTF
few | TRBV11-2 | CASSLAGGRTVRYDF
. | TRBV7-6 | CASSLVPTGEGYTF
few | TRBV7-9 | CASSFGAEAFF
few | TRBV7-2 | CASSLSTYGSYEQYF
. | TRBV5-4 | CASSSQGAMGFGYTF
. | TRBV30 | CAWRKRGGTHMSSYNSPLHF
. | TRBV6-5 | CASTPITGTEAFF
. | TRBV7-8 | CATLEWGAGEADTQYF
few | TRBV2 | CASSEEGVVYEQYF
. | TRBV7-8 | CASSHRDTEPPQHF
. | TRBV7-3 | CASSFSVNTEAFF
. | TRBV10-2 | CASSAPGETYEQYF
. | TRBV7-9 | CASSPSSGRTDTQYF
. | TRBV4-3 | CASSLYTSSYEQYF
. | TRBV6-5 | CASSYSGYQANTEAFF
. | TRBV5-8 | CASSFHRGQGAYEQYF
. | TRBV2 | CASSRGPSTDTQYF
. | TRBV7-2 | CASSLDRTNNQPQHF
. | TRBV6-1 | CASSEGWDRNYEQYF
. | TRBV18 | CASSPQGRGTDTQYF
. | TRBV7-2 | CASSFSGTGGYEQYF
few | TRBV6-5 | CASSHRDETQYF
. | TRBV15 | CATSRDRGSSTDTQYF
. | TRBV11-2 | CASSRDRKETQYF
. | TRBV25-1 | CASSETIGGISGANVLTF
. | TRBV10-3 | CAIKQGALIYEQYF
. | TRBV5-4 | CASSELAAGGDTQYF
. | TRBV30 | CAWGRTSFYEQYF
once | TRBV28 | CASTPPSGAENTGELFF
once | TRBV3-1/TRBV3-2 | CASSNGVSEQYF